Shown below are 21 T cell receptor beta chains from a single sample sequenced in a study of shared clonotypes between healthy human individuals. Some clones are missing from TCRdb's copy, which holds only in-frame ones; the method was immunoSEQ multiplex PCR. The data show under 1,900,000 clones, about 98.5% seen once. Sequenced: naive CD4+ T cells sorted from blood. Stated subset: CD45RA+ positively selected. These receptors were collected from a man aged 30 to 45 in good health.

This clone is a singleton in its sample. The rearrangement joins TRBV7-9 to TRBJ2-3; 7 bases are a match to TRBD1. V shed 8 bases, J shed 2 bases, and the junction held 10 bases outside the gene matches. CDR3 size: 15 residues. CDR1 is SEHNR and CDR2 is FQNEAQ in the germline V gene (reference sequence). CDR3 region: CASQFTGVLTDTQYF. Written as DNA, the CDR3 is TGTGCCAGCCAGTTTACAGGGGTCCTCACAGATACGCAGTATTTT. The full variable domain, rest sourced from reference TRBV7-9 and TRBJ2-3, is DTGVSQNPRHKITKRGQNVTFRCDPISEHNRLYWYRQTLGQGPEFLTYFQNEAQLEKSRLLSDRFSAERPKGSFSTLEIQRTEQGDSAMYLCASQFTGVLTDTQYFGPGTRLTVL.

This sequence joins TRBV6-5 and TRBJ1-1; 7 bases are a match to TRBD1. The V gene end was trimmed by 0 bases and the J gene end by 3 bases; junction bases not matched to a gene: 4. The CDR3 has 15 residues. CDR1 is MNHEY, CDR2 SVGAGI, per germline. The CDR3 DNA reads as TGTGCCAGCAGTTACTCGTACAGGGGTGACACTGAAGCTTTCTTT. It is translated as CASSYSYRGDTEAFF.

V usage is TRBV28 and J usage is TRBJ2-7; TRBD1 might be the D (5 bases). The CDR3 totals 15 residues. Trimming removed 5 bases at V and 0 bases at J, with 14 bases between. Germline CDR1 and CDR2: MDHEN and SYDVKM. CDR3 nucleotides: TGTGCCAGCAGTGGGGCTGGCCGAGCCTCCTACGAGCAGTACTTC. Translating it yields CASSGAGRASYEQYF.

In DNA form, the CDR3 reads TGTGCCAGCAGTTTAAACGGGGGATCGGGGGAAAAACTGTTTTTT. It is translated as CASSLNGGSGEKLFF. The rearrangement joins TRBV27 to TRBJ1-4, with D possibly TRBD1 on 5 matching bases. The length of the CDR3 is 15 residues. The V gene lost 2 bases and the J gene lost 8 bases, with 15 bases spanning the gap. CDR1 is MNHEY, CDR2 SMNVEV, per germline (reference sequence). Using reference TRBV27 and TRBJ1-4 for the parts outside the CDR3, the full variable domain is EAQVTQNPRYLITVTGKKLTVTCSQNMNHEYMSWYRQDPGLGLRQIYYSMNVEVTDKGDVPEGYKVSRKEKRNFPLILESPSPNQTSLYFCASSLNGGSGEKLFFGSGTQLSVL.

The table lists this clone with a count of one. This chain connects TRBV4-2 to TRBJ1-5; no clear D. Trimming pared 1 base from V and 0 bases from J, leaving 10 bases between. The CDR3 length is 16 residues. Germline assignment: CDR1 LGHNA and CDR2 YNFKEQ. Here the CDR3 DNA reads TGTGCCAGCAGCCAAGCCCCCGGGGATAGCAATCAGCCCCAGCATTTT. This codes for CASSQAPGDSNQPQHF.

The CDR3 DNA reads TGTGCCAGCACTACGGGCTACGAGCAGTACTTC. Its translation is CASTTGYEQYF. The chain joins TRBV6-5 to TRBJ2-7; no definite D call. Trimming removed 7 bases at V and 3 bases at J, with 7 bases between. The germline V gene encodes CDR1 MNHEY and CDR2 SVGAGI. This CDR3 is 11 amino acids long.

The V and J genes are TRBV19 and TRBJ2-2; 9 nucleotides agree with TRBD1. Germline loops: CDR1 LNHDA, CDR2 SQIVND (reference sequence). With V trimmed by 7 bases and J by 6 bases, 9 bases remained unmatched. CDR3 size: 15 residues. The CDR3 region is CASKLQGASAGELFF. In nucleotides, the CDR3 is TGTGCCAGTAAGCTACAGGGGGCAAGCGCCGGGGAGCTGTTTTTT.

The chain uses TRBV6-5 and TRBJ2-2; TRBD1 aligns across 9 bases. Germline CDR1 is MNHEY and CDR2 is SVGAGI. Trimming cost V 6 bases and J 6 bases; bases outside gene matches: 8. The CDR3 length is 15 residues. DNA of the CDR3: TGTGCCAGCAGCCAAGGGACAGGGTTCGCCGGGGAGCTGTTTTTT. This translates into CASSQGTGFAGELFF.

The genes are TRBV5-4 and TRBJ2-5; D gene unclear. The CDR3 spans 13 residues. In germline, CDR1 is SGHNT, CDR2 YYREEE (reference sequence). V lost 4 bases and J lost 0, with 7 bases in between. The CDR3, as DNA: TGTGCCAGCAGCCGAGGACACCAAGAGACCCAGTACTTC. As protein: CASSRGHQETQYF.

The chain employs TRBV7-2 and TRBJ1-3, with 7 bases identical to TRBD1. The CDR3 consists of 18 residues. J lost 0 bases, V lost 3 bases, and 11 bases had no gene match. CDR1 is SGHTA and CDR2 is FQGNSA in the germline V gene. CDR3 bases: TGTGCCAGCAGCTTCGTCCTCGACAGGGTCGGCTCTGGAAACACCATATATTTT. Residues: CASSFVLDRVGSGNTIYF.

The J gene is TRBJ2-6, the V gene TRBV6-1; D possibly corresponds to TRBD2 (6 bases). The CDR3 contains 15 residues. CDR1 is MNHNS, CDR2 SASEGT, per germline. V lost 7 bases and J 0 bases, leaving 10 bases between the germline ends. The CDR3 is CASNRAGSGANVLTF. CDR3 DNA: TGTGCCAGCAACCGAGCGGGCTCTGGGGCCAACGTCCTGACTTTC.

The chain couples TRBV18 to TRBJ1-5; tentative D call: TRBD1 (6 bases). The CDR3 runs 16 residues. The V and J ends lost 2 bases and 6 bases respectively, with 17 bases between them. The germline CDR1 and CDR2 sequences are KGHSH and LQKENI. The CDR3 nucleotides read TGTGCCAGCTCACCATCCGGACAGTCGAATCTTCAGCCCCAGCATTTT. It yields the protein CASSPSGQSNLQPQHF.

The chain joins TRBV10-3 to TRBJ1-4, with D uncertain. Trimming took 6 bases from V and 4 from J, leaving 6 bases between them. CDR3 size: 12 residues. Germline V lookup: CDR1 ENHRY, CDR2 SYGVKD. The CDR3 loop reads CAIRADNEKLFF. The CDR3 DNA reads TGTGCCATCAGGGCAGATAATGAAAAACTGTTTTTT.

V usage is TRBV27 and J usage is TRBJ2-1, with 11 bases aligning to TRBD2. Germline V CDR1 and CDR2: MNHEY, SMNVEV (reference sequence). The V segment lost 3 bases and the J segment 13 bases; nucleotides outside the gene matches: 8. There are 14 residues in the CDR3. This CDR3 is CASSLSLAGVEQFF. The CDR3 nucleotides are TGTGCCAGCAGTTTGTCACTAGCGGGAGTCGAACAGTTCTTC.

The V and J genes are TRBV29-1 and TRBJ2-3; D tentatively reads TRBD1 or TRBD2 (6 bases each). This CDR3 region has 13 residues. CDR1 SQVTM and CDR2 ANQGSEA come from the germline V gene. V shed 2 bases and J shed 4 bases, with 10 bases lying between them. The CDR3 is CSVERGLADTQYF. As DNA, the CDR3 is TGCAGCGTTGAACGGGGGCTCGCAGATACGCAGTATTTT.

The chain employs TRBV6-5 and TRBJ2-4; 7 bases map to TRBD2. Germline V gene data show CDR1 as MNHEY and CDR2 as SVGAGI. The CDR3 consists of 15 residues. V was pared by 7 bases and J by 5 bases, with 11 bases of the junction left unmatched. In nucleotides, the CDR3 is TGTGCCAGCAATAACGCCGGACGGGGGGAAAACATTCAGTACTTC. Its translation is CASNNAGRGENIQYF.

This chain connects TRBV11-2 to TRBJ2-3; 8 bases match TRBD1. CDR3 length equals 15 residues. Germline V gives CDR1 SGHAT, CDR2 FQNNGV. V shed 5 bases and J 2 bases; nucleotides not matched to a gene: 6. The CDR3 loop reads CASSPGTGFTDTQYF. The CDR3 nucleotides read TGTGCCAGCAGCCCTGGGACAGGCTTCACAGATACGCAGTATTTT.

This chain uses TRBV7-9 with TRBJ2-7, with TRBD2 as a possible D gene (7 bases). The CDR3 sequence is 12 residues long. Per the germline V gene, CDR1 is SEHNR and CDR2 is FQNEAQ (reference sequence). The CDR3 DNA reads as TGTGCTACTAGGGGGGGTCCCTACGAGCAGTACTTC. It translates to CATRGGPYEQYF.

This CDR3 is CASSQFIQDKYF. DNA of the CDR3: TGTGCCAGCAGCCAATTCATCCAGGATAAGTACTTC. This chain uses TRBV14 with TRBJ2-7; D is uncertain. Deletions cut 2 bases from V and 11 bases from J, with 13 bases between. The CDR3 is 12 amino acids. In germline, CDR1 is SGHDN, CDR2 FVKESK.

The chain uses TRBV19 and TRBJ2-7; 9 bases are a match to TRBD2. The junction had 12 bases not matched to a gene; V was cut back by 3 bases and J by 12 bases. The CDR3 is 14 residues long. The germline V gene encodes CDR1 LNHDA and CDR2 SQIVND (reference sequence). The DNA for the CDR3 is TGTGCCAGTAGTATGAACATTAATAGCGGGAGAATGTACTTC. Its translation is CASSMNINSGRMYF.

The CDR3 DNA sequence: TGCAGCGTTGAAAAAGGGAACTCTGGAAACACCATATATTTT. Its protein product is CSVEKGNSGNTIYF. The chain uses TRBV29-1 and TRBJ1-3; D call uncertain. V lost 2 bases to trimming and J lost 0 bases, with 8 bases between them. The CDR3 runs to 14 residues. Looked up from germline, CDR1 is SQVTM and CDR2 is ANQGSEA.